The 28 T cell receptor beta chains reported below all come from one sample, sequenced in a study of human T cells and chemical hapten exposure. TCRdb re-analysed the RACE reads in MiXCR, keeping a single row per CDR3 protein. This table has about 80,000 distinct CDR3 sequences, about 8% appearing once. As for time point: patch test 1, 2 weeks after DPC sensitization. The sample's treatment: therapeutic diphenylcyclopropenone sensitization with weekly scalp DPC. This sample comprised whole blood, obtained in connection with sensitization to the hapten diphenylcyclopropenone (DPC). The receptors shown here come from a woman in her twenties or thirties with alopecia areata. Some clones in this sample may be carry-over from other donors' samples.

This clonotype has only a few counts. As DNA, the CDR3 is TGTGCCAGCAGCTATACCCGACAGGAGGGGTCTGGCTACACCTTC. As protein: CASSYTRQEGSGYTF. The chain recombines TRBV11-2 with TRBJ1-2, with a tentative D call TRBD1 (6 bases). CDR1 is SGHAT, CDR2 FQNNGV, per germline. V was trimmed by 4 bases and J by 7 bases, leaving 19 bases between them. The CDR3 length is 15 residues.

The chain couples TRBV14 to TRBJ1-2, with D unresolved. CDR1 is SGHDN and CDR2 is FVKESK in the germline V gene. This CDR3 has 13 residues. The ends were cut back, 4 bases at V and 4 bases at J, with 10 bases in the middle. The CDR3 here is CASSRQNGYGYTF. For the CDR3, the DNA is TGTGCCAGCAGCCGCCAAAACGGCTATGGCTACACCTTC.

This clonotype was counted many times. The junction shows a germline mismatch at one end, possibly a read error. The chain is built from TRBV7-7 and TRBJ2-5; 9 bases fit TRBD2. In germline, CDR1 is SSHAT, CDR2 FNYEAQ (reference sequence). The CDR3 is made up of 16 amino acids. The CDR3 bases are TGTGCTAGCAGCTTAAGGGCTAGCGGGGCCCAAGAGACCCAGTACTTC. It is translated as CASSLRASGAQETQYF. Filled out from reference TRBV7-7 and TRBJ2-5, the complete variable domain reads GAGVSQSPRYKVTKRGQDVTLRCDPISSHATLYWYQQALGQGPEFLTYFNYEAQPDKSGLPSDRFSAERPEGSISTLTIQRTEQRDSAMYRCASSLRASGAQETQYFGPGTRLLVL.

This clonotype was found a few times. The rearrangement uses TRBV9 and TRBJ1-1, with 7 bases that match TRBD1. The CDR3 runs 18 residues. Unmatched junction bases numbered 14, after V lost 3 bases and J lost 0 bases. Germline loops: CDR1 SGDLS, CDR2 YYNGEE. CDR3 sequence (DNA): TGTGCCAGCAGCGCAGTACAGGGGTCGAGTTCCATGAACACTGAAGCTTTCTTT. It specifies CASSAVQGSSSMNTEAFF.

This clonotype was detected many times. The rearrangement joins TRBV2 to TRBJ2-7; 13 bases are a match to TRBD2. The junction had 10 bases not matched to a gene; V was cut back by 10 bases and J by 1 base. The CDR3 consists of 16 residues. Germline assignment: CDR1 SNHLY and CDR2 FYNNEI. CDR3 sequence (DNA): TGTGCCATTACACCGGGACTAGCGGGGTTATCCTACGAGCAGTACTTC. It is translated as CAITPGLAGLSYEQYF.

This clonotype was detected many times. V and J are TRBV20-1 and TRBJ1-1; D is possibly TRBD1 (5 bases). Germline CDR1 DFQATT, CDR2 SNEGSKA (reference sequence). The CDR3 runs to 16 residues. The V end lost 0 bases, the J end lost 5 bases, and 19 bases lay between the germline ends. The CDR3 DNA reads TGCAGTGCTAGAGATCCCCCCAGGGCCCAGGGAACTGAAGCTTTCTTT. Translated, it gives CSARDPPRAQGTEAFF.

There are many counts of this clonotype. The chain recombines TRBV6-1 with TRBJ2-7, with D uncertain. This CDR3 is 16 amino acids long. The V end was cut by 7 bases, the J end by 2 bases, with 21 bases between. Germline lookup yields CDR1 MNHNS and CDR2 SASEGT. The CDR3 DNA reads as TGTGCCAGCACCCAACAGTTTCCCGGGTCGGCCTACGAGCAGTACTTC. This translates into CASTQQFPGSAYEQYF.

This clonotype was recorded at least ten times. The J gene is TRBJ2-5, the V gene TRBV5-1; 12 bases agree with TRBD2. The germline gives CDR1 SGHRS, CDR2 YFSETQ. J gave up 2 bases and V 5 bases, and 13 bases lay outside the gene matches. The CDR3 loop spans 18 amino acids. CDR3 amino acids: CASSQRPTSGGLQETQYF. CDR3 coding DNA: TGCGCCAGCAGTCAACGGCCTACTAGCGGGGGGTTACAAGAGACCCAGTACTTC.

The sample holds many counts of this clonotype. V is TRBV18 and J is TRBJ1-6; 9 bases agree with TRBD1. Germline loops: CDR1 KGHSH, CDR2 LQKENI. Trimming at V came to 6 bases and at J to 6 bases, leaving 3 bases not matched to a gene. CDR3 length: 14 amino acids. The CDR3, as DNA: TGTGCCAGCTCCCCGGGACAGGGTAATTCACCCCTCCACTTT. This gives the protein CASSPGQGNSPLHF.

This clonotype was counted a few times. The chain has TRBV10-3 and TRBJ1-1, with D perhaps TRBD1 (6 bases). This CDR3 is 17 amino acids long. V lost 2 bases, J lost 0 bases, and 16 bases lay in between. Germline V gives CDR1 ENHRY, CDR2 SYGVKD. Written as DNA, the CDR3 is TGTGCCATCAGTGAGCCAGTCGGGGGGCAGCTGAACACTGAAGCTTTCTTT. This gives the protein CAISEPVGGQLNTEAFF.

This clonotype was detected many times. The chain combines TRBV29-1 with TRBJ2-5; perhaps TRBD2 as D (6 bases). Germline V lookup: CDR1 SQVTM, CDR2 ANQGSEA. Trimming took off 7 bases at V and 5 bases at J, with 14 bases between the two ends. The CDR3 covers 12 residues. Written as DNA, the CDR3 is TGCAGCGCAACACCGGGAGATGAGACCCAGTACTTC. Its protein is CSATPGDETQYF.

The V and J genes are TRBV6-5 and TRBJ1-5; D is uncertain. The germline V and J ends were trimmed by 6 bases and 0 bases, with 6 bases remaining between them. Germline V gene lookup returns CDR1 MNHEY and CDR2 SVGAGI. The CDR3 consists of 13 residues. The CDR3 spells CASRESSNQPQHF. The DNA of the CDR3 is TGTGCCAGCAGGGAATCTAGCAATCAGCCCCAGCATTTT.

The chain is built from TRBV6-6 and TRBJ1-1; D unclear. Trimming took off 7 bases at V and 7 bases at J, with 10 bases between the two ends. This CDR3 contains 11 residues. Looked up from germline, CDR1 is MNHNY and CDR2 is SVGAGI (reference sequence). CDR3 nucleotide sequence: TGTGCCAGCACTTCCCGAGTTGAAGCTTTCTTT. It is translated as CASTSRVEAFF.

V usage is TRBV2 and J usage is TRBJ1-3; D is possibly TRBD1 (5 bases). Trimming left V 8 bases short and J 0 bases short, with 23 bases between. Germline V gives CDR1 SNHLY, CDR2 FYNNEI. The CDR3 has 18 amino acids. CDR3 in amino acids: CASGGTPTITSSGNTIYF. In DNA, the CDR3 is TGTGCCAGCGGAGGGACCCCGACCATAACAAGCTCTGGAAACACCATATATTTT.

The chain joins TRBV7-2 to TRBJ2-2, with 9 bases identical to TRBD2. Germline CDR1 is SGHTA and CDR2 is FQGNSA. The V gene end was trimmed by 4 bases and the J gene end by 4 bases; junction bases not matched to a gene: 16. The CDR3 extends over 19 amino acids. CDR3 DNA: TGTGCCAGCAGCTCCAACTGGGGTAGCGGGGGACGTGGCACCGGGGAGCTGTTTTTT. It is translated as CASSSNWGSGGRGTGELFF.

This clonotype was observed many times. CDR3 nucleotides: TGTGCCAGCAATCCCACGGGCAAATACTACGAGCAGTACTTC. This encodes CASNPTGKYYEQYF. V usage is TRBV12-3 or TRBV12-4 and J usage is TRBJ2-7, with D unresolved. This CDR3 is built from 14 residues. Trimming cost V 7 bases and J 3 bases, with 16 bases left between them.

This clonotype was detected ten times or more. This chain links TRBV20-1 with TRBJ2-3; a possible D gene is TRBD1 (7 bases). The V gene's germline CDR1 is DFQATT and CDR2 SNEGSKA (reference sequence). This CDR3 has 16 amino acids. Trimming removed 2 bases at V and 1 base at J, with 16 bases between. In nucleotides, the CDR3 is TGCAGTGCTAGATCTGGGCAGGGGGAGGGCACAGATACGCAGTATTTT. This codes for CSARSGQGEGTDTQYF.

This clonotype was recorded many times. The rearrangement uses TRBV6-1 and TRBJ1-2; TRBD1 is a possible D gene (6 bases). CDR1 and CDR2 from the germline V gene are MNHNS and SASEGT. This CDR3 contains 13 residues. The ends were cut back, 5 bases at V and 4 bases at J, with 11 bases in the middle. The CDR3 reads CASSPGQSYGYTF. In nucleotides, the CDR3 is TGTGCCAGCAGTCCCGGACAGTCCTATGGCTACACCTTC.

V and J are TRBV11-2 and TRBJ1-1; D call uncertain. V lost 2 bases, J lost 2 bases, and 9 bases lay in between. This CDR3 region has 14 residues. Germline loops: CDR1 SGHAT, CDR2 FQNNGV. In nucleotides, the CDR3 is TGTGCCAGCAGCTTATTAAGGAGTAACACTGAAGCTTTCTTT. It translates to CASSLLRSNTEAFF.

This clonotype appeared many times. The chain employs TRBV12-3 or TRBV12-4 and TRBJ1-6; 7 bases are shared with TRBD1. J lost 3 bases, V lost 6 bases, and 5 bases had no gene match. The CDR3 consists of 15 residues. This CDR3 reads CASRYRDSYNSPLHF. The CDR3 nucleotides are TGTGCCAGCAGATACCGGGACAGCTATAATTCACCCCTCCACTTT.

This clonotype was detected ten times or more. The genes are TRBV7-2 and TRBJ1-5, with D possibly TRBD1 on 6 matching bases. The germline V gene has CDR1 SGHTA and CDR2 FQGNSA. CDR3 length: 14 residues. V shed 0 bases and J shed 7 bases, with 10 bases lying between them. Written as DNA, the CDR3 is TGTGCCAGCAGCTTAGCGGGGGACAACCAGCCCCAGCATTTT. This encodes CASSLAGDNQPQHF. The whole variable domain, filled in from reference TRBV7-2 and TRBJ1-5, reads GAGVSQSPSNKVTEKGKDVELRCDPISGHTALYWYRQSLGQGLEFLIYFQGNSAPDKSGLPSDRFSAERTGGSVSTLTIQRTQQEDSAVYLCASSLAGDNQPQHFGDGTRLSIL.

This clonotype was picked up many times. This chain links TRBV12-3 or TRBV12-4 with TRBJ1-5, with 12 bases that match TRBD1. Trimming cost V 5 bases and J 1 base; bases outside gene matches: 9. CDR3 length: 18 residues. The CDR3 is CASSQAGTGGGSNQPQHF. The CDR3 DNA sequence: TGTGCCAGCAGTCAAGCCGGGACAGGGGGCGGAAGCAATCAGCCCCAGCATTTT.

This clonotype was seen at least ten times. J is TRBJ1-1 and V is TRBV7-9; a weak D match, TRBD1 (5 bases). The CDR3 has 14 amino acids. The germline V gene has CDR1 SEHNR and CDR2 FQNEAQ (reference sequence). V gave up 3 bases and J gave up 3 bases, with 11 bases separating them. The CDR3 protein is CASSFGTGDTEAFF. CDR3 nucleotides: TGTGCCAGCAGCTTTGGCACGGGGGACACTGAAGCTTTCTTT.

This clonotype was detected a few times. The V and J genes are TRBV30 and TRBJ1-2; D call uncertain. The V end was cut by 0 bases, the J end by 8 bases, with 13 bases between. The CDR3 has 13 residues. The germline CDR1 and CDR2 sequences are GTSNPN and SVGIG (reference sequence). CDR3 coding DNA: TGTGCCTGGAGTGTACAGAGGGCGGGGGGCTACACCTTC. This codes for CAWSVQRAGGYTF. The whole variable domain, remainder taken from reference TRBV30 and TRBJ1-2, is SQTIHQWPATLVQPVGSPLSLECTVEGTSNPNLYWYRQAAGRGLQLLFYSVGIGQISSEVPQNLSASRPQDRQFILSSKKLLLSDSGFYLCAWSVQRAGGYTFGSGTRLTVV.

Ten or more counts support this clonotype. The J gene is TRBJ2-7, the V gene TRBV20-1; D not certain. V lost 0 bases and J lost 3, with 15 bases in between. Germline CDR1 and CDR2: DFQATT and SNEGSKA (reference sequence). This CDR3 is 15 amino acids long. This CDR3 is CSARDTGREDYEQYF. CDR3 nucleotides: TGCAGTGCTAGAGATACGGGCAGAGAGGACTACGAGCAGTACTTC.

This clonotype showed up many times. The CDR3 loop is CASSDPRQRGGNQPQHF. The DNA of the CDR3 is TGTGCCAGCAGTGATCCACGCCAGAGGGGCGGCAATCAGCCCCAGCATTTT. The chain joins TRBV2 to TRBJ1-5; possibly TRBD1 for D (5 bases). The germline CDR1 and CDR2 sequences are SNHLY and FYNNEI. The CDR3 covers 17 residues. V shed 3 bases and J shed 2 bases, with 17 bases lying between them.

This clonotype came up many times. V and J are TRBV11-2 and TRBJ1-2; 12 bases line up with TRBD1. With 0 bases clipped from V and 7 bases from J, the junction kept 3 bases outside the gene matches. Germline V lookup: CDR1 SGHAT, CDR2 FQNNGV. The CDR3 sequence is 15 residues long. The CDR3 here is CASSLEGQGAGGYTF. CDR3 sequence (DNA): TGTGCCAGCAGCTTAGAGGGACAGGGGGCAGGTGGCTACACCTTC.

In its sample, this clonotype was seen many times. J is TRBJ2-2 and V is TRBV20-1, with TRBD2 matching 7 bases. CDR1 is DFQATT, CDR2 SNEGSKA, per germline (reference sequence). V dropped 0 bases and J dropped 6; count of bases not matched to a gene: 1. This CDR3 spans 13 amino acids. CDR3 bases: TGCAGTGCTAGAGATCGGGAGGCCGGGGAGCTGTTTTTT. Residues: CSARDREAGELFF.